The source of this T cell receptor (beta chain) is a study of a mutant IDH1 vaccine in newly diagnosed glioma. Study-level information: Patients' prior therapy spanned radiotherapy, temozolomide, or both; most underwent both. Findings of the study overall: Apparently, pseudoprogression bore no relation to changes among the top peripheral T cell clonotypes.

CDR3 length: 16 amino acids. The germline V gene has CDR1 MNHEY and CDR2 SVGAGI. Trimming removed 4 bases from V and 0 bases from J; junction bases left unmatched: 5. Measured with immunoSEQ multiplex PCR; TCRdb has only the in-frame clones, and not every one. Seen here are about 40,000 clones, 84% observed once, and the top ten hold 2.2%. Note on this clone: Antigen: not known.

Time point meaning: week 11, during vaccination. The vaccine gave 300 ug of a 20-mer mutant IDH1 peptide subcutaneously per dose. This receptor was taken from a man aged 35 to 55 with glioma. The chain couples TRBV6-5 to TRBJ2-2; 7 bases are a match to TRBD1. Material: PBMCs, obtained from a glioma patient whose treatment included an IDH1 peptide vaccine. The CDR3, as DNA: TGTGCCAGCAGTTCGTACAGGGGAACGAACACCGGGGAGCTGTTTTTT. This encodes CASSSYRGTNTGELFF.